This TCR beta chain appears in the sequencing data of a study of PD-L1 blockade in urothelial cancer. Study context: A median blood sample held 141,255 T cells and tens of thousands of unique TCRs.

Indicated time point: pretreatment peripheral blood. Libraries were prepared by immunoSEQ multiplex PCR; TCRdb keeps only in-frame clonotypes and omits some of them. The table lists around 70,000 clones, under 90% of them singletons. The source was PBMCs, collected around atezolizumab (anti-PD-L1) treatment. The TCR originated in a man aged 65-85 years with urothelial cancer.

CDR3 amino acids: CASSRTLPGLAGVSDEQYF. DNA of the CDR3: TGCGCCAGCAGCCGCACTCTACCGGGACTAGCGGGAGTAAGTGACGAGCAGTACTTC. V gene TRBV4-1 combines with J gene TRBJ2-5, with TRBD2 matching over 14 bases. The DNA matches TRBJ2-7 better at its end, which makes the J call doubtful. Germline lookup yields CDR1 MGHRA and CDR2 YSYEKL. This CDR3 is built from 19 residues.